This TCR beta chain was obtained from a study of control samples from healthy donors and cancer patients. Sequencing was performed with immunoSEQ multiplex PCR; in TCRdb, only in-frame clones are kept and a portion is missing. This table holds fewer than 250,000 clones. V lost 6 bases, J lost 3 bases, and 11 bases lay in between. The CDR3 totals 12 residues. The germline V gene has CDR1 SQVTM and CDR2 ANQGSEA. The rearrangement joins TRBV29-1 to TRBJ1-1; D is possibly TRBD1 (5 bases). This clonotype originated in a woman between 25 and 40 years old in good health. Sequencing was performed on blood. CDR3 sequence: CSVDQGYTEAFF. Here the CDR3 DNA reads TGCAGCGTAGATCAGGGTTACACTGAAGCTTTCTTT.